The sequence of this TCR beta chain was determined in a study of shared clonotypes between healthy human individuals. The table came from immunoSEQ multiplex PCR; TCRdb's copy has only in-frame clones and leaves some out. Of about 2 million clones in the sample, about 95% were seen once. Selected positively for CCR7 and CD45RO-negative, naive CD8 cells excluded terminally differentiated effector memory CD45RA+ cells. The CDR3 is 14 residues long. V lost 2 bases and J 7 bases, leaving 15 bases between the germline ends. The germline V gene has CDR1 MGHRA and CDR2 YSYEKL. Sequenced material: naive CD8+ T cells sorted from blood. The V call is TRBV4-1, the J call TRBJ2-7; D may be TRBD1 (5 bases). The clonotype comes from a man between 18 and 29 years old in good health. The CDR3 loop reads CASSQIGPSGEQYF. Here the CDR3 DNA reads TGCGCCAGCAGCCAAATAGGGCCTTCAGGGGAGCAGTACTTC.